This section outlines one T cell receptor (beta chain) sequence together with its context. Its cognate antigen is unknown. The authors reverse transcribed all of the isolated RNA, so sequencing captured expressed TCRB transcripts. Assay: immunoSEQ multiplex PCR; the TCRdb copy retains only in-frame clones and omits some. Of almost 350,000 clones in the sample, 6.5% to 10% were seen once. A heparinised blood draw that averaged around 100 mL was obtained once from each donor. CDR3 length: 13 residues. CDR1 SQVTM and CDR2 ANQGSEA come from the germline V gene. V was trimmed by 3 bases and J by 1 base, leaving 8 bases between them. This sample stems from a study of beta chain features in type 1 diabetes. Regarding the study as a whole: Cells expressing TCR highly could be over-represented by cDNA sequencing. Equally in patients and controls, shorter templates might have been favored by PCR. All four CD4+ subsets from Type 1 diabetes patients carried moderately but significantly shorter TCRB CDR3s.

This TCR derives from a woman younger than 30 in good health. V usage is TRBV29-1 and J usage is TRBJ2-3, with D maybe TRBD1 (6 bases). Sequenced input: central memory CD4+ T cells from blood. This CDR3 is CSVDPGGTDTQYF. In DNA form, the CDR3 reads TGCAGCGTTGATCCAGGGGGCACAGATACGCAGTATTTT.